The sequence of this T cell receptor (beta chain) was determined in a study of shared clonotypes between healthy human individuals. Study-level findings and limits: Clonotypes shared by all four donors outscored non-shared clonotypes in generation probability.

A word on this clone: Its antigen is not known.

Repertoires were generated with immunoSEQ multiplex PCR, while TCRdb's copy carries only in-frame clones and drops some. Here the sample spans more than 2 million clones, around 93% being singletons. The CDR3 totals 15 residues. V dropped 7 bases and J dropped 2 bases, with 18 bases sitting between them. The germline V gene has CDR1 SGHRS and CDR2 YFSETQ. The naive CD8 fraction comprised CD45RO-negative cells positively selected for CCR7 and excluded terminally differentiated effector memory CD45RA+ cells. V usage is TRBV5-1 and J usage is TRBJ1-2, with TRBD1 as a possible D gene (5 bases). This TCR derives from a man between 18 and 29 years old in good health. Some clones in this sample may be carry-over from other donors' samples. The sequenced sample consisted of naive CD8+ T cells from PBMCs. The CDR3 region is CASGWDLGGNYGYTF. CDR3 DNA: TGCGCCAGCGGATGGGACCTCGGGGGAAACTATGGCTACACCTTC.